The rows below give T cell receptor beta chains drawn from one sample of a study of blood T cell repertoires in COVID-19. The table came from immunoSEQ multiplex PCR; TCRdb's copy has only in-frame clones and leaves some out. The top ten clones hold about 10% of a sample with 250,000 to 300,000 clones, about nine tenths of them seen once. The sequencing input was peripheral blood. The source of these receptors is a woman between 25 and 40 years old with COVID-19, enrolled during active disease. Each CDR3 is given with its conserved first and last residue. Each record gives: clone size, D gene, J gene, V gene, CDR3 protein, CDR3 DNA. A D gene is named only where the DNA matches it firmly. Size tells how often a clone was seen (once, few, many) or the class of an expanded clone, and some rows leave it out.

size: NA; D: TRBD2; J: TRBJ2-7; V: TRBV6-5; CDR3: CASGSGKPYEQYF; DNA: TGTGCCAGCGGAAGCGGGAAACCCTACGAGCAGTACTTC
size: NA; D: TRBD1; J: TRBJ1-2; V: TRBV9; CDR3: CASSAAGTGGFGYTF; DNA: TGTGCCAGCAGCGCAGCCGGGACAGGGGGTTTTGGCTACACCTTC
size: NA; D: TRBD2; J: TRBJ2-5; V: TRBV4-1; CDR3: CASSLWPSGNQETQYF; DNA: TGCGCCAGCAGCCTCTGGCCTAGCGGGAACCAAGAGACCCAGTACTTC
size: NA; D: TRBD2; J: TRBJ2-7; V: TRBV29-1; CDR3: CSVGGVLGSYEQYF; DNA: TGCAGCGTGGGAGGGGTTTTAGGCTCCTACGAGCAGTACTTC
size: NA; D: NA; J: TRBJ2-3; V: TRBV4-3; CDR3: CASSPRGLPITDTQYF; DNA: TGCGCCAGCAGCCCCCGGGGATTGCCTATCACAGATACGCAGTATTTT
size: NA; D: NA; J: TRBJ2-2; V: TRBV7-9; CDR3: CASSHPRGAYVTGELFF; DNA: TGTGCCAGCAGCCATCCTCGCGGTGCATATGTCACCGGGGAGCTGTTTTTT
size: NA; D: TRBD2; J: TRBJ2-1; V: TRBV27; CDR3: CASAPGLKTSGGYNEQFF; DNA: TGTGCCAGCGCCCCGGGACTCAAGACTAGCGGGGGCTACAATGAGCAGTTCTTC
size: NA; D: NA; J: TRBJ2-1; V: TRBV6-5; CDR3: CASSQEGWNEQFF; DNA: TGTGCCAGCAGTCAGGAGGGGTGGAATGAGCAGTTCTTC
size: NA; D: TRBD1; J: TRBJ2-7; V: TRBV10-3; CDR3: CAISQGAGYEQYF; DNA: TGTGCCATAAGCCAGGGGGCTGGCTACGAGCAGTACTTC
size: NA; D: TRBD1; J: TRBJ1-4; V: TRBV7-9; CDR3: CASSLVTGVHEKLFF; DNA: TGTGCCAGCAGCTTAGTGACAGGGGTCCATGAAAAACTGTTTTTT
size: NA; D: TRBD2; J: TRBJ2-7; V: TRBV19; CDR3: CASSSGRAGYEQYF; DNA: TGTGCCAGTAGTTCCGGGAGGGCCGGCTACGAGCAGTACTTC
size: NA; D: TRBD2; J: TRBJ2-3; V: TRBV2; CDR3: CASSDGGGFGTDTQYF; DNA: TGTGCCAGCAGTGATGGGGGGGGTTTTGGGACAGATACGCAGTATTTT
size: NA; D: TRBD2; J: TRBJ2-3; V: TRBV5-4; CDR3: CASSFGGRSDTQYF; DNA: TGTGCCAGCAGCTTCGGCGGGAGGTCAGATACGCAGTATTTT
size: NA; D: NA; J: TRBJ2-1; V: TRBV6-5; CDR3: CASSPSQGINEQFF; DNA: TGTGCCAGCAGTCCATCTCAGGGAATCAATGAGCAGTTCTTC
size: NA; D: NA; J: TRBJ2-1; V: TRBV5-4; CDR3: CASSSLAYNEQFF; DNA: TGTGCCAGCAGCTCTCTAGCATACAATGAGCAGTTCTTC
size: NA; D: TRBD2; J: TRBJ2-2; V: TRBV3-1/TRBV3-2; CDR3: CASSQVSGRAGLFF; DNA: TGTGCCAGCAGCCAAGTTAGCGGGAGGGCCGGGCTGTTTTTT
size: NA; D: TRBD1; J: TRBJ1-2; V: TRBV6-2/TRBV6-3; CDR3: CASSYSKQVGTAPNYGYTF; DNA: TGTGCCAGCAGTTACTCGAAGCAAGTGGGGACAGCACCGAACTATGGCTACACCTTC
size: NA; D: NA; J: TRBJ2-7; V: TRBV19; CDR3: CASSIGSGIITYEQYF; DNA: TGTGCCAGTAGTATCGGTTCAGGGATTATAACCTACGAGCAGTACTTC
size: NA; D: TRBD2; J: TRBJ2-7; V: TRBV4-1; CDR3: CASSQVTSGAREQYF; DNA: TGCGCCAGCAGCCAGGTTACTAGCGGGGCGAGGGAGCAGTACTTC
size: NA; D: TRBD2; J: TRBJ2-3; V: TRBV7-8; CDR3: CASSLPRLADSTDTQYF; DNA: TGTGCCAGCAGCTTGCCCCGACTAGCAGATAGCACAGATACGCAGTATTTT
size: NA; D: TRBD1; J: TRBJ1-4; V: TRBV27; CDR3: CASSFVGQGVEKLFF; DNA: TGTGCCAGCAGTTTCGTCGGACAGGGAGTTGAAAAACTGTTTTTT
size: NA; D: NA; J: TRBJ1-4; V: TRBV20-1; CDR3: CSASTTEKLFF; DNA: TGCAGTGCGAGTACTACTGAAAAACTGTTTTTT
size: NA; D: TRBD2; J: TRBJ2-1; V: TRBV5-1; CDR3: CASSLGLAGNYNEQFF; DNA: TGCGCCAGCAGCTTGGGACTAGCGGGGAATTACAATGAGCAGTTCTTC
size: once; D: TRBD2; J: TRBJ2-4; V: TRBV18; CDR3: CASSPRKAGDNIQYF; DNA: TGTGCCAGCTCACCACGAAAAGCGGGAGATAACATTCAGTACTTC
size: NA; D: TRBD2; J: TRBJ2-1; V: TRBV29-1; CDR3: CSVEGTSDYNEQFF; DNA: TGCAGCGTTGAAGGGACTAGCGACTACAATGAGCAGTTCTTC
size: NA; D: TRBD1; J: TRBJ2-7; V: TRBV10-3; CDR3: CAISQPGQGNYEQYF; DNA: TGTGCCATCAGCCAGCCGGGACAGGGAAATTACGAGCAGTACTTC
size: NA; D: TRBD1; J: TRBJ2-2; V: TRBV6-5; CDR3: CASSYEGQGSVELFF; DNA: TGTGCCAGCAGTTACGAGGGACAGGGGAGCGTGGAGCTGTTTTTT
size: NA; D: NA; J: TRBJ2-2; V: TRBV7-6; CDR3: CASSPQGAAGELFF; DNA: TGTGCCAGCAGCCCACAGGGCGCCGCCGGGGAGCTGTTTTTT
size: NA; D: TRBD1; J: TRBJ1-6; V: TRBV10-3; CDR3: CASRGLGDNSPLHF; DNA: TGTGCCAGCAGGGGGCTGGGTGATAATTCACCCCTCCACTTT
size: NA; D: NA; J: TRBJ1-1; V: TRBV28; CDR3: CASSFLSRNTEAFF; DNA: TGTGCCAGCAGTTTCCTATCCCGGAACACTGAAGCTTTCTTT
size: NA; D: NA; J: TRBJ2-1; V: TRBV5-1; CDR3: CASSLRILGAGSYNEQFF; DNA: TGCGCCAGCAGTCTGAGGATACTGGGGGCAGGCTCCTACAATGAGCAGTTCTTC
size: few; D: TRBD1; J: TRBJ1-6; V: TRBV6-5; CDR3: CASSYGGQVFDSPLHF; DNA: TGTGCCAGCAGTTACGGAGGACAGGTTTTTGATTCACCCCTCCACTTT